A single count supports the clone carrying this TCR beta chain. The antigen is unknown. This specimen comes from a study of OX40 agonist ivuxolimab in advanced cancers. Study details: Every 2 weeks, ivuxolimab was infused into the patients intravenously at between 0.01 and 10 mg/kg. Partial responses were achieved by three patients, one with hepatocellular carcinoma and two with cutaneous melanoma. Study-level findings and limits: There were, on average, more expanded clones in CD8+ T cells than in CD4+.

Germline CDR1 and CDR2: SGHDT and YYEEEE. With 0 bases removed from V and 10 bases from J, the gap between germline ends came to 14 bases. The CDR3 consists of 14 residues. Sequencing was performed with immunoSEQ multiplex PCR; in TCRdb, only in-frame clones are kept and a portion is missing. The table shows tens of thousands of clones, with 89% occurring only once. With baseline, cycle 4 day 1, and cycle 7 day 1 as timepoints, blood was sampled. The input for sequencing was CD4+ or CD8+ T cells sorted from blood, taken in a trial of the OX40 agonist ivuxolimab. The chain combines TRBV5-6 with TRBJ2-1, with TRBD2 as a possible D gene (5 bases). This clonotype originated in an adult with an advanced solid tumor such as melanoma, head and neck, liver or kidney cancer. The chain's CDR3 is CASSLGLRVEEQFF. The CDR3 DNA sequence: TGTGCCAGCAGCTTGGGACTAAGGGTTGAAGAGCAGTTCTTC.